This TCR beta chain was found in a study of cytomegalovirus exposure and HLA in healthy donors. Notes on the study in general: CMV serostatus was the only immune exposure information that was available.

The germline V and J ends were trimmed by 3 bases and 5 bases, with 16 bases remaining between them. The CDR3 runs to 15 residues. Germline V gene sequence: CDR1 SNHLY, CDR2 FYNNEI. A multiplex PCR was run with 60 Vbeta primers and 13 Jbeta primers. TCRdb keeps only in-frame clones here, not all; method: immunoSEQ multiplex PCR. The sample shows 100,000 to 150,000 clones, approximately 80% of them seen only once. A remark on this clone: Its specificity is unknown.

The source is a man aged 50 or older in good health and CMV-seropositive. The gene calls are TRBV2 and TRBJ1-1; no firm D call. Source material: PBMCs. The CDR3 DNA is TGTGCCAGCAGTGAGGAGACCCCTTTAGTAACTGAAGCTTTCTTT. Its protein product is CASSEETPLVTEAFF.